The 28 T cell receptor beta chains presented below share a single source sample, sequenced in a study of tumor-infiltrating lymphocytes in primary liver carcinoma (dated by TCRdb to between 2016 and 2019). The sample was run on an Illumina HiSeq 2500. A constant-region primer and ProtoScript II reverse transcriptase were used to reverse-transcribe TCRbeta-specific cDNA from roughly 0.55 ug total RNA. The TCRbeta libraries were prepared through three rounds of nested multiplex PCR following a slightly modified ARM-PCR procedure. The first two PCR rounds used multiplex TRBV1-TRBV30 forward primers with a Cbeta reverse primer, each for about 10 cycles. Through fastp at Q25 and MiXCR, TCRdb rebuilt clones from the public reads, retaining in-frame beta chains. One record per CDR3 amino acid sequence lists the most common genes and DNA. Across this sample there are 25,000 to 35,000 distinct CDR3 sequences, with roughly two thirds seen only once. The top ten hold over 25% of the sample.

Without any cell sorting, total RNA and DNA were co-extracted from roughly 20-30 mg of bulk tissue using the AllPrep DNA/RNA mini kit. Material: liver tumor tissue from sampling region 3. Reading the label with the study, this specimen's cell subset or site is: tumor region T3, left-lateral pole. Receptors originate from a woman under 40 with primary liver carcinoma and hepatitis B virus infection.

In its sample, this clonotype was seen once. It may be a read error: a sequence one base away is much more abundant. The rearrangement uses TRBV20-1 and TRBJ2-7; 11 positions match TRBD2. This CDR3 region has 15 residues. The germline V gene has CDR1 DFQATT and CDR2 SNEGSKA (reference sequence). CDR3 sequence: CSARDSGRASCEQYF. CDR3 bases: TGCAGTGCTAGAGATAGCGGGAGGGCCTCCTGCGAGCAGTACTTT.

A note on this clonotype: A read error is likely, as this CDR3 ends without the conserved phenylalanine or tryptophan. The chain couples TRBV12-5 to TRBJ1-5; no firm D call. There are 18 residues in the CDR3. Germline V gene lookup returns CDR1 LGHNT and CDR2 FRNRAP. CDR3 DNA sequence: TGTGCCAGTGGCCGAGAATGGACGGCCGGGGATAGCAATCAGCCCCAGCATATT. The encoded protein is CASGREWTAGDSNQPQHI.

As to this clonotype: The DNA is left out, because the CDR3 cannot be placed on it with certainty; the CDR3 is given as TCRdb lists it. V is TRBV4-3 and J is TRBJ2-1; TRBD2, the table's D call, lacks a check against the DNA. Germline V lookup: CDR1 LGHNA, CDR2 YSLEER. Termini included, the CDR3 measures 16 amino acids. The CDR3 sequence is CASSQDWDYACNEQFF.

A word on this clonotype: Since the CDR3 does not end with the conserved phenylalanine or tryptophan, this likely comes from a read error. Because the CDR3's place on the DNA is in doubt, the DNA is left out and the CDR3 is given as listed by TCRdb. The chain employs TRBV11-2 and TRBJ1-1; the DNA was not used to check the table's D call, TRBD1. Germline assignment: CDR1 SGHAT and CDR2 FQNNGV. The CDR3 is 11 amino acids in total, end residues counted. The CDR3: CASNPGTEAVL.

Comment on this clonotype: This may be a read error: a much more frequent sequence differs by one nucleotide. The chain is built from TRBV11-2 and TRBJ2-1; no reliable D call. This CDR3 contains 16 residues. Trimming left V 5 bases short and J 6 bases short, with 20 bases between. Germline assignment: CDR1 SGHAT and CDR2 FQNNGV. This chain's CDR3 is CASSRVNHEVANEQFF. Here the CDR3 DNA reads TGTGCCAGCAGCCGAGTAAACCACGAGGTTGCCAATGAGCAGTTCTTC.

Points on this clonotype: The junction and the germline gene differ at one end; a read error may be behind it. As DNA, the CDR3 is TGTGCCTGCAGCTTGGACGTCAGTAATTCACTCCTCCTCTTT. Its translation: CACSLDVSNSLLLF. V is TRBV5-5 and J is TRBJ1-6; D remains unclear. The CDR3 is made up of 14 amino acids. Looked up from germline, CDR1 is SGHKS and CDR2 is YYEKEE (reference sequence).

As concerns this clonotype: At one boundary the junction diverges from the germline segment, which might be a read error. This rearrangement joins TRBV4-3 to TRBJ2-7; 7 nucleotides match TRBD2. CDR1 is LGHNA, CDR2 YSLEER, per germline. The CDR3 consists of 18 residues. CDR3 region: CASSQAVTGGHIDYDQYF. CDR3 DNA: TGCGCCAGCAGCCAAGCTGTGACGGGGGGTCACATTGACTACGACCAGTACTTC.

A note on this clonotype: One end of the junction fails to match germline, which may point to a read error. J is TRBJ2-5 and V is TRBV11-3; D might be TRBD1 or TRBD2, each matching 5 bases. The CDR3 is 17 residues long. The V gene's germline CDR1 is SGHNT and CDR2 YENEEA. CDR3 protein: CASRRWTCWCPQETRYF. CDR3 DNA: TGCGCCAGCAGGAGGTGGACATGTTGGTGCCCTCAAGAGACCCGGTACTTC.

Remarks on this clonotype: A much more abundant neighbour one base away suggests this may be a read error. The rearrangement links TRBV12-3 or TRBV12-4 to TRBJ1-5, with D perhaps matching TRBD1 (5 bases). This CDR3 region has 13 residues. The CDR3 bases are TGTGCCAGCGGTTTGGCGGGACGGCAGCCCCAGCATTTT. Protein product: CASGLAGRQPQHF.

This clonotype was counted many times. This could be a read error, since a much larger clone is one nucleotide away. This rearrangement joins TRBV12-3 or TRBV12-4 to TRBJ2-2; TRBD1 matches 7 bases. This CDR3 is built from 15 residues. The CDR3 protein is CTSSSRQGNTGELFF. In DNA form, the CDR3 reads TGTACCAGCAGTTCCCGACAGGGGAACACCGGGGAGCTGTTTTTT.

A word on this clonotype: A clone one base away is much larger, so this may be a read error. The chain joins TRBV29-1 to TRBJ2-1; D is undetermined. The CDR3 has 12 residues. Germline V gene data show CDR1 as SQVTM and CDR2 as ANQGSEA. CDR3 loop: CRVVDEISEQFF. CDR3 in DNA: TGCAGGGTTGTTGATGAGATAAGTGAGCAGTTCTTC.

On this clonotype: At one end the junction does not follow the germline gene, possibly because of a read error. In DNA form, the CDR3 reads TGTTCCAGCAGCTCCCCCACAGGAAAGGAAAAACTGTTTTTT. It translates to CSSSSPTGKEKLFF. The chain joins TRBV11-2 to TRBJ1-4; weak D call: TRBD1 (5 bases). The CDR3 is 14 amino acids. Germline-derived CDR1 and CDR2 are SGHAT and FQNNGV.

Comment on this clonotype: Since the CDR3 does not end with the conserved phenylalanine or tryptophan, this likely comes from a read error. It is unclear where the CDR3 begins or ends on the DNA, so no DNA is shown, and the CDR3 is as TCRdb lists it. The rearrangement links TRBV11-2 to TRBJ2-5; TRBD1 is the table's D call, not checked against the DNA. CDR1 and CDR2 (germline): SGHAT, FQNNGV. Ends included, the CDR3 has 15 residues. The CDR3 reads CASSLVLGGQETQYL.

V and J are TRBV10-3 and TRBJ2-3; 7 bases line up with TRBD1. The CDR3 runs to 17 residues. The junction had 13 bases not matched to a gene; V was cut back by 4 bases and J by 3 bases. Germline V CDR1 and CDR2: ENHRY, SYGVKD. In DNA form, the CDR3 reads TGTGCCATCAGTGGGACATACAGGGGTTCTTGGACAGATACGCAGTATTTT. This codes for CAISGTYRGSWTDTQYF.

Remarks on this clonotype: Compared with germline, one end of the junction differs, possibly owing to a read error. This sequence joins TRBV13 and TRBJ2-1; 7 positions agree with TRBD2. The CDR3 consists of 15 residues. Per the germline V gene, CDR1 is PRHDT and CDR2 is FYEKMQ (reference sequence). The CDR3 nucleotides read TGTGCCGGCAGCTCTAGTGGGAGGGCCGTGAATGAGCAGTTCTTC. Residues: CAGSSSGRAVNEQFF.

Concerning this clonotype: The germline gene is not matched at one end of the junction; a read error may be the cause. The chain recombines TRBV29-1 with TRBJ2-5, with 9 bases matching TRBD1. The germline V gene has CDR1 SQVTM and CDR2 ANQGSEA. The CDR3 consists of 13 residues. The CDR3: CSFVSRTGETQYF. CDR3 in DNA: TGCAGCTTCGTCAGTCGGACAGGGGAGACCCAATACTTC.

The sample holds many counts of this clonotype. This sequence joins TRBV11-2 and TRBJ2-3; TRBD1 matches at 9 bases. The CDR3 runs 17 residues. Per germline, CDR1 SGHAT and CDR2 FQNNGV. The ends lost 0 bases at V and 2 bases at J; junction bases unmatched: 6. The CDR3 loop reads CASSLEVRTGVTDTQYF. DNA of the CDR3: TGTGCCAGCAGCTTAGAGGTTCGGACAGGGGTCACAGATACGCAGTATTTT. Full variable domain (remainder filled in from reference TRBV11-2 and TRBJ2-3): EAGVAQSPRYKIIEKRQSVAFWCNPISGHATLYWYQQILGQGPKLLIQFQNNGVVDDSQLPKDRFSAERLKGVDSTLKIQPAKLEDSAVYLCASSLEVRTGVTDTQYFGPGTRLTVL.

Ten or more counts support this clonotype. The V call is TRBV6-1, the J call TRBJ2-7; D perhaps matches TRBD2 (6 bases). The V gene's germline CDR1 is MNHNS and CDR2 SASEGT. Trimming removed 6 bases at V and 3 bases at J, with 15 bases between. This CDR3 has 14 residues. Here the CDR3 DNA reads TGTGCCAGCAGCGTCCGGGACTCCTACTACGAGCAGTACTTC. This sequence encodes CASSVRDSYYEQYF.

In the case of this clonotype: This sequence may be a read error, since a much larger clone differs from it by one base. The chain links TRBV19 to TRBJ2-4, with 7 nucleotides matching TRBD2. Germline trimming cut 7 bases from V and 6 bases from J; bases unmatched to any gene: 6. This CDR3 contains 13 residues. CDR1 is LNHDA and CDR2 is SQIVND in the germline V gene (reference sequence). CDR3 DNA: TGTGCCAGTAATACCGCGGGAGCAAACATTCAGTACTTC. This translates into CASNTAGANIQYF.

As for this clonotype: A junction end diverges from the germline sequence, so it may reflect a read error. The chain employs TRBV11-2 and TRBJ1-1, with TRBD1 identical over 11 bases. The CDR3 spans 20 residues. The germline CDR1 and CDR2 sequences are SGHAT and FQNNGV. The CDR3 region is CANSARDRGCKRWSNTEVFF. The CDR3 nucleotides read TGTGCCAACAGCGCTCGGGACAGGGGGTGCAAGAGGTGGAGTAACACTGAAGTTTTCTTT. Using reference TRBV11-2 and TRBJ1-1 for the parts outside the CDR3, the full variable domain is EAGVAQSPRYKIIEKRQSVAFWCNPISGHATLYWYQQILGQGPKLLIQFQNNGVVDDSQLPKDRFSAERLKGVDSTLKIQPAKLEDSAVYLCANSARDRGCKRWSNTEVFFGQGTRLTVV.

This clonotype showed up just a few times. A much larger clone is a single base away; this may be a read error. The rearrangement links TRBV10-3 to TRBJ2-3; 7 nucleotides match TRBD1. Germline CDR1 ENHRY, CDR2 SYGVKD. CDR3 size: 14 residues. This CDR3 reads CVISPATGTDTQYF. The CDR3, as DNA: TGTGTCATCAGTCCGGCGACAGGGACAGATACGCAGTATTTT.

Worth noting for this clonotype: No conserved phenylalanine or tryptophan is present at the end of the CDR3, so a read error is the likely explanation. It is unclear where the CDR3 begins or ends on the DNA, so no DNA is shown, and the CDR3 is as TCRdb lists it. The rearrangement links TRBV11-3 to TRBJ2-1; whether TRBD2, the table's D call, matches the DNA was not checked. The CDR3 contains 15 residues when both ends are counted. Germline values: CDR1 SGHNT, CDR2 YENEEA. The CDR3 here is CASSLGTSGKLEQSY.

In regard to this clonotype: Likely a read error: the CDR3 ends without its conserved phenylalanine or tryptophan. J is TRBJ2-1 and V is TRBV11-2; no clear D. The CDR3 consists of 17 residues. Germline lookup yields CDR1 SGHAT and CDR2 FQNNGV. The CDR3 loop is CASCLNAAPLSYSEQFL. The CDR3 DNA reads TGTGCCAGCTGCTTGAATGCCGCACCACTCTCCTACAGTGAGCAGTTCTTA.

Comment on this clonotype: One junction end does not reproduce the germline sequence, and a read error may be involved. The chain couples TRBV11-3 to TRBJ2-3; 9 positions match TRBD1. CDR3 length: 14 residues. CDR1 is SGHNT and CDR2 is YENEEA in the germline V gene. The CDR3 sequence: CASSLSQGADTRFF. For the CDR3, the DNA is TGTGCCAGCAGCTTATCACAGGGGGCAGATACGCGGTTTTTT.

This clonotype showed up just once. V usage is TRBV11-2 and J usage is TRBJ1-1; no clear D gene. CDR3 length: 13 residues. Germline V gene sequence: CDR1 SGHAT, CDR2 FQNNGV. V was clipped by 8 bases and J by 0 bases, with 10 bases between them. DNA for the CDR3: TGTGCCAGCTTATCCGGGGTGAACACTGAAGCTTTCTTT. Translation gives CASLSGVNTEAFF.

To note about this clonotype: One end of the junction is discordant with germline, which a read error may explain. CDR3 in DNA: TGCGGCGTCACGGGACACTCGGGCGGGGAGCTGTTTTTT. Translated: CGVTGHSGGELFF. V is TRBV29-1 and J is TRBJ2-2; perhaps TRBD1 as D (6 bases). The CDR3 is 13 residues long. Germline-derived CDR1 and CDR2 are SQVTM and ANQGSEA.

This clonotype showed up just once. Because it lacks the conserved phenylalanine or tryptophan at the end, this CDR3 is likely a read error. DNA for the CDR3: TGTGTCAGCAGTTTCGGCCCTGAAGCTTTCTCT. Protein sequence: CVSSFGPEAFS. This chain connects TRBV12-3 or TRBV12-4 to TRBJ1-1; D gene uncertain. The CDR3 loop spans 11 amino acids.

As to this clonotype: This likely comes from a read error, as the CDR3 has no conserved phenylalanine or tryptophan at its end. The CDR3 bases are TGCAGCGTTGAGGACAGGAGCTATGGCTACACCATC. This codes for CSVEDRSYGYTI. This chain connects TRBV29-1 to TRBJ1-2; 7 bases match TRBD1. The length of the CDR3 is 12 residues. Germline assignment: CDR1 SQVTM and CDR2 ANQGSEA. Losses at the gene ends were 3 bases for V and 4 bases for J; bases not matched to a gene: 2.